This record looks at one T cell receptor beta chain sequence and its context. This specimen comes from a study of blood T cell repertoires in COVID-19. Whole-study context: Sites across the United States, Italy and Spain contributed samples from acute and convalescent COVID-19. The cDNA or gDNA used as material had been derived from T cells, B-cell-depleted T cells, or PBMCs.

Assay: immunoSEQ multiplex PCR; the TCRdb copy retains only in-frame clones and omits some. The sample holds a few hundred thousand clones, around four fifths seen once. This CDR3 comprises 13 residues. CDR1 is GTSNPN, CDR2 SVGIG, per germline (reference sequence). V was shortened by 0 bases and J by 14 bases, with 14 bases between the two germline ends. Sequenced sample: PBMCs or T cells enriched from blood (not recorded which). The chain combines TRBV30 with TRBJ1-6; D is unclear. The receptor was isolated from a woman between 50 and 59 years old who had recovered from COVID-19. As DNA, the CDR3 is TGTGCCTGGAGTGTGGTTCCCTCGGGGTCCCTCCACTTT. It yields the protein CAWSVVPSGSLHF.